The 8 T cell receptor beta chains below all came from one sample that was sequenced in a study of OX40 agonist ivuxolimab in advanced cancers. TCRdb's copy holds only in-frame clones and misses some; the assay was immunoSEQ multiplex PCR. The sample has fewer than 80,000 clones, over 75% seen once; the top ten hold roughly 5.5%. Sequenced material: CD4+ or CD8+ T cells sorted from blood, taken in a trial of the OX40 agonist ivuxolimab. These receptors were taken from an adult with an advanced solid tumor such as melanoma, head and neck, liver or kidney cancer.

The sample holds a few counts of this clone. The chain carries TRBV6-5 and TRBJ1-4, with a weak D call TRBD1 (5 bases). This CDR3 comprises 11 residues. Trimming took off 10 bases at V and 5 bases at J, with 8 bases between the two ends. Germline V gene lookup returns CDR1 MNHEY and CDR2 SVGAGI. Here the CDR3 reads CATNRNEKLFF. The CDR3 DNA reads as TGTGCCACTAACAGGAATGAAAAACTGTTTTTT.

This clone occurred a few times. This chain joins TRBV6-1 and TRBJ2-7; D is possibly TRBD1 (6 bases). Per the germline V gene, CDR1 is MNHNS and CDR2 is SASEGT. Between the trimmed V and J ends, which lost 8 bases and 6 bases, there was a span of 23 bases. CDR3 length: 15 amino acids. As DNA, the CDR3 is TGTGCCAGCCCTACAACGGCAGGGGATTCGGCCGAGCAGTACTTC. It translates to CASPTTAGDSAEQYF.

The CDR3 here is CASSLLAGVADTQYF. The CDR3 coding sequence is TGCGCCAGCAGCTTGCTAGCGGGAGTGGCAGATACGCAGTATTTT. The genes are TRBV5-1 and TRBJ2-3, with 10 nucleotides matching TRBD2. CDR3 size: 15 residues. Germline V gene lookup returns CDR1 SGHRS and CDR2 YFSETQ. J was trimmed by 4 bases and V by 1 base; bases with no gene match: 3.

This chain joins TRBV4-3 and TRBJ2-3; TRBD2 agrees at 8 bases. The V and J ends lost 0 bases and 3 bases, in that order; junction bases with no gene match: 5. There are 16 residues in the CDR3. CDR1 and CDR2 from the germline V gene are LGHNA and YSLEER. CDR3 residues: CASSQDWAGGTDTQYF. The CDR3 coding sequence is TGCGCCAGCAGCCAAGATTGGGCGGGGGGTACAGATACGCAGTATTTT.

The chain employs TRBV5-8 and TRBJ2-5; D may correspond to TRBD1 or TRBD2 (5 bases each). CDR1 is SGHTS and CDR2 is YDEGEE in the germline V gene. Trimming took off 4 bases at V and 5 bases at J, with 12 bases between the two ends. This CDR3 region has 13 residues. The CDR3 spells CASSNTGLETQYF. The CDR3 DNA reads TGTGCCAGCAGCAACACAGGACTGGAGACCCAGTACTTC.

The chain combines TRBV7-9 with TRBJ2-1; D is possibly TRBD1 (6 bases). The V end lost 4 bases, the J end lost 6 bases, and 16 bases lay between the germline ends. This CDR3 contains 15 residues. The V gene's germline CDR1 is SEHNR and CDR2 FQNEAQ (reference sequence). For the CDR3, the DNA is TGTGCCAGCAGCTACAGTTGGGGGCTCGGCAATGAGCAGTTCTTC. Its protein is CASSYSWGLGNEQFF.

The chain carries TRBV2 and TRBJ2-7; TRBD2 is a possible D gene (6 bases). The CDR3 totals 14 residues. The V and J ends lost 5 bases and 6 bases respectively, with 17 bases between them. Germline CDR1 is SNHLY and CDR2 is FYNNEI. The CDR3 coding sequence is TGTGCCAGCAGTCGTCGTGCGGGACCTACCGAGCAGTACTTC. Amino acids: CASSRRAGPTEQYF.

This chain uses TRBV11-2 with TRBJ2-1; TRBD2 aligns across 9 bases. CDR3 length equals 17 residues. Germline CDR1 and CDR2: SGHAT and FQNNGV. V was pared by 5 bases and J by 5 bases, with 13 bases of the junction left unmatched. The DNA for the CDR3 is TGTGCCAGCAGCCCTGGGCTAGGACTAGCGCAAGACAATGAGCAGTTCTTC. Translated: CASSPGLGLAQDNEQFF.